The 23 T cell receptor beta chains in this list originate from one sample, sequenced in a study of memory CD8 T cells in hepatitis C reinfection (dated by TCRdb to about 2017). Preparation of the library involved the immunoSEQ multiplex PCR assay. As stored in TCRdb, this immuneACCESS dataset retains in-frame rearrangements with V and J assigned. A fraction of the clones does not appear; measured against another copy, unresolved V genes explain less than half of the discrepancy, and the remainder lacks a known reason. This sample has 50,000 or so clones in its table, and 89% of those were observed once. The ten largest clones take up roughly 1% of the sample. In light of the paper, this sample's time point label describes: pre-reinfection, 55 to 20 weeks before reinfection detection. TCR sequencing was performed on the sorted cells directly ex vivo, without any in vitro expansion beforehand. The sequenced sample consisted of naive CD8+ T cells sorted from blood. The cell subset or site label corresponds to: total naive CD8+CD45RO- T cells. These receptor sequences come from a man aged 18 to 29 with hepatitis C virus infection.

This clone was observed a few times. The V call is TRBV9, the J call TRBJ1-1, with D possibly being TRBD1 (6 bases). Per the germline V gene, CDR1 is SGDLS and CDR2 is YYNGEE. The ends were cut back, 3 bases at V and 7 bases at J, with 13 bases in the middle. The CDR3 sequence is 13 residues long. The chain's CDR3 is CASSEGEGREAFF. The DNA of the CDR3 is TGTGCCAGCAGCGAGGGGGAAGGCCGTGAAGCTTTCTTT.

This clone occurred once. The junction does not match germline at one end; this may be a read error. The rearrangement joins TRBV28 to TRBJ1-4; D call uncertain. Per the germline V gene, CDR1 is MDHEN and CDR2 is SYDVKM. CDR3 length equals 15 residues. CDR3 residues: CASSLMQVSNEKLLF. Here the CDR3 DNA reads TGTGCCAGCAGTTTAATGCAGGTCTCTAATGAAAAACTGCTTTTT.

The chain carries TRBV27 and TRBJ1-1, with a possible D match to TRBD1 (6 bases). The CDR3 has 15 amino acids. Trimming removed 8 bases from V and 3 bases from J, with 19 bases in between. Germline V CDR1 and CDR2: MNHEY, SMNVEV (reference sequence). The CDR3: CASRTAGAWDTEAFF. The CDR3 nucleotides are TGTGCCAGCCGTACCGCGGGGGCTTGGGACACTGAAGCTTTCTTT.

V and J are TRBV21-1 and TRBJ1-1. TRBV21-1 is reported as a pseudogene. This CDR3 contains 15 residues. Here the CDR3 DNA reads TGTGCCAGCAGCTCCCGCGGGAATAAGAACACTGAAGCTTTCTTT. Translation: CASSSRGNKNTEAFF.

This clone appeared a few times. The chain has TRBV6-1 and TRBJ1-1, with TRBD1 as a possible D gene (6 bases). V was clipped by 6 bases and J by 4 bases, with 12 bases between them. CDR1 is MNHNS and CDR2 is SASEGT in the germline V gene. The CDR3 sequence is 13 residues long. CDR3 residues: CASRVGAGTEAFF. For the CDR3, the DNA is TGTGCCAGCAGGGTGGGGGCGGGCACTGAAGCTTTCTTT.

V gene TRBV11-2 combines with J gene TRBJ2-2; no reliable D call. V was shortened by 1 base and J by 3 bases, with 9 bases between the two germline ends. Germline CDR1 is SGHAT and CDR2 is FQNNGV. This CDR3 has 15 amino acids. CDR3 protein: CASSLGQFDTGELFF. CDR3 DNA: TGTGCCAGCAGCTTAGGGCAATTTGACACCGGGGAGCTGTTTTTT. The complete variable domain, with remaining parts taken from reference TRBV11-2 and TRBJ2-2, reads EAGVAQSPRYKIIEKRQSVAFWCNPISGHATLYWYQQILGQGPKLLIQFQNNGVVDDSQLPKDRFSAERLKGVDSTLKIQPAKLEDSAVYLCASSLGQFDTGELFFGEGSRLTVL.

The genes are TRBV4-1 and TRBJ2-7; tentatively, D is TRBD2 (6 bases). V was shortened by 1 base and J by 7 bases, with 17 bases between the two germline ends. The germline gives CDR1 MGHRA, CDR2 YSYEKL. The CDR3 runs 15 residues. The CDR3 DNA sequence: TGCGCCAGCAGCCAAGTCGGGGGTATTCTTTTTGAGCAGTACTTC. Translating gives CASSQVGGILFEQYF.

This rearrangement joins TRBV2 to TRBJ2-1, with 9 bases identical to TRBD2. With V trimmed by 6 bases and J by 6 bases, 12 bases remained unmatched. The CDR3 is 16 amino acids. CDR1 and CDR2 from the germline V gene are SNHLY and FYNNEI. This CDR3 is CASREAGGPTSNEQFF. Here the CDR3 DNA reads TGTGCCAGCAGGGAGGCGGGAGGGCCGACTTCCAATGAGCAGTTCTTC.

The CDR3 protein is CASGGQTVHQETQYF. CDR3 sequence (DNA): TGTGCCAGTGGGGGACAGACCGTACACCAAGAGACCCAGTACTTC. The rearrangement joins TRBV2 to TRBJ2-5; 7 bases match TRBD1. Germline CDR1 and CDR2: SNHLY and FYNNEI. This CDR3 spans 15 amino acids. V lost 9 bases to trimming and J lost 0 bases; unmatched junction nucleotides: 10.

The chain is built from TRBV5-1 and TRBJ2-6, with D possibly TRBD1 on 5 matching bases. Trimming pared 0 bases from V and 0 bases from J, leaving 16 bases between. The CDR3 is 19 amino acids. From germline, CDR1 is SGHRS and CDR2 YFSETQ. For the CDR3, the DNA is TGCGCCAGCAGCTTGGCGCCGTCAGGGCATGGCTCTGGGGCCAACGTCCTGACTTTC. Its translation is CASSLAPSGHGSGANVLTF.

The rearrangement uses TRBV9 and TRBJ1-6; unclear D gene. Germline V CDR1 and CDR2: SGDLS, YYNGEE. The CDR3 runs 14 residues. V was pared by 0 bases and J by 10 bases, with 11 bases between. The CDR3 DNA is TGTGCCAGCAGCGTAGGGGGAGGAGGGTCACCCCTCCACTTT. Translated, it gives CASSVGGGGSPLHF. The variable domain in full, with the rest retrieved from reference TRBV9 and TRBJ1-6, is DSGVTQTPKHLITATGQRVTLRCSPRSGDLSVYWYQQSLDQGLQFLIQYYNGEERAKGNILERFSAQQFPDLHSELNLSSLELGDSALYFCASSVGGGGSPLHFGNGTRLTVT.

This clone occurred a few times. The chain couples TRBV2 to TRBJ1-1, with TRBD1 matching over 10 bases. CDR3 length: 16 residues. Germline-derived CDR1 and CDR2 are SNHLY and FYNNEI. V lost 3 bases, J lost 0 bases, and 4 bases stayed unmatched. The CDR3 DNA reads TGTGCCAGCAGTGAGGGGACAGGGGTAATGAACACTGAAGCTTTCTTT. The encoded protein is CASSEGTGVMNTEAFF.

The chain recombines TRBV27 with TRBJ1-6, with D possibly matching TRBD1 (5 bases). Trimming took 0 bases from V and 13 from J, leaving 10 bases between them. Germline CDR1 is MNHEY and CDR2 is SMNVEV (reference sequence). The CDR3 runs 13 residues. This CDR3 reads CASSLSDTSPLHF. The CDR3 nucleotides read TGTGCCAGCAGTTTATCGGACACGTCGCCCCTCCACTTT.

The rearrangement uses TRBV15 and TRBJ2-3; 11 bases line up with TRBD2. After removal of 7 bases from V and 0 bases from J, the junction contained 3 bases not matched to a gene. The CDR3 covers 15 residues. CDR1 and CDR2 from the germline V gene are LNHNV and YYDKDF (reference sequence). The DNA of the CDR3 is TGTGCCACCAAGGGACTAGCGGCTAGCACAGATACGCAGTATTTT. Translating gives CATKGLAASTDTQYF.

The V gene is TRBV4-3, the J gene TRBJ2-3; 9 positions agree with TRBD2. This CDR3 spans 16 amino acids. Germline trimming cut 1 base from V and 1 base from J; bases unmatched to any gene: 3. CDR1 is LGHNA and CDR2 is YSLEER in the germline V gene. This CDR3 is CASSQVERGGTDTQYF. As DNA, the CDR3 is TGCGCCAGCAGCCAAGTTGAGCGGGGGGGCACAGATACGCAGTATTTT.

This chain uses TRBV27 with TRBJ2-7, with 9 bases that match TRBD1. Trimming at V came to 5 bases and at J to 0 bases, leaving 5 bases not matched to a gene. Per the germline V gene, CDR1 is MNHEY and CDR2 is SMNVEV (reference sequence). The CDR3 is 15 amino acids. In DNA form, the CDR3 reads TGTGCCAGCAGTCCAAGACAGGGGGGCTCCTACGAGCAGTACTTC. Its protein product is CASSPRQGGSYEQYF.

This clone was observed once. The chain couples TRBV7-6 to TRBJ2-1; the D is unclear. The CDR3 is made up of 16 amino acids. Germline values: CDR1 SGHVS, CDR2 FNYEAQ. Trimming took off 5 bases at V and 4 bases at J, with 18 bases between the two ends. The CDR3 here is CASSPVVLGAYNEQFF. The CDR3 bases are TGTGCCAGCAGCCCAGTGGTGCTAGGAGCGTACAATGAGCAGTTCTTC.

The genes are TRBV27 and TRBJ2-1, with D unclear. Trimming removed 6 bases at V and 3 bases at J, with 12 bases between. Germline CDR1 reads MNHEY; CDR2 reads SMNVEV (reference sequence). The CDR3 totals 14 residues. CDR3 nucleotide sequence: TGTGCCAGCAGGGCCCTTGCGGTCTACAATGAGCAGTTCTTC. This gives the protein CASRALAVYNEQFF.

This clone was seen once. The chain combines TRBV28 with TRBJ2-7, with 10 bases that match TRBD2. CDR3 length: 15 residues. The germline V gene has CDR1 MDHEN and CDR2 SYDVKM. V dropped 6 bases and J dropped 3; count of bases not matched to a gene: 8. The CDR3 region is CASRLGAGGYYEQYF. Here the CDR3 DNA reads TGTGCCAGCAGGCTGGGAGCGGGAGGGTACTACGAGCAGTACTTC.

V usage is TRBV6-1 and J usage is TRBJ2-2; 10 bases agree with TRBD2. V trimming: 2 bases; J trimming: 3 bases; junction bases outside the gene matches: 3. Per the germline V gene, CDR1 is MNHNS and CDR2 is SASEGT. The CDR3 length is 16 residues. The CDR3, as DNA: TGTGCCAGCAGTGAATCTAGCGGGAGCTACACCGGGGAGCTGTTTTTT. This sequence encodes CASSESSGSYTGELFF.

The V gene is TRBV4-1, the J gene TRBJ2-7; TRBD1 might be the D (5 bases). The germline V gene encodes CDR1 MGHRA and CDR2 YSYEKL. Between the trimmed V and J ends, which lost 0 bases and 3 bases, there was a span of 9 bases. The length of the CDR3 is 14 residues. The CDR3 loop reads CASSQDGAGYEQYF. The CDR3 DNA reads as TGCGCCAGCAGCCAAGATGGGGCAGGCTACGAGCAGTACTTC.

The chain recombines TRBV5-1 with TRBJ2-3, with D hard to call. This CDR3 is 16 amino acids long. Per the germline V gene, CDR1 is SGHRS and CDR2 is YFSETQ. The germline V and J ends were trimmed by 0 bases and 5 bases, with 16 bases remaining between them. Here the CDR3 DNA reads TGCGCCAGCAGCTTGGCCCTGGGCCAGATGGGAGATACGCAGTATTTT. Translating it yields CASSLALGQMGDTQYF.

The chain combines TRBV7-9 with TRBJ2-2; D may be TRBD1 (6 bases). The CDR3 runs to 12 residues. Trimming left V 5 bases short and J 5 bases short, with 6 bases between. CDR1 and CDR2 (germline): SEHNR, FQNEAQ (reference sequence). The CDR3 loop is CASSQGTGELFF. DNA for the CDR3: TGTGCCAGCAGCCAGGGGACCGGGGAGCTGTTTTTT.